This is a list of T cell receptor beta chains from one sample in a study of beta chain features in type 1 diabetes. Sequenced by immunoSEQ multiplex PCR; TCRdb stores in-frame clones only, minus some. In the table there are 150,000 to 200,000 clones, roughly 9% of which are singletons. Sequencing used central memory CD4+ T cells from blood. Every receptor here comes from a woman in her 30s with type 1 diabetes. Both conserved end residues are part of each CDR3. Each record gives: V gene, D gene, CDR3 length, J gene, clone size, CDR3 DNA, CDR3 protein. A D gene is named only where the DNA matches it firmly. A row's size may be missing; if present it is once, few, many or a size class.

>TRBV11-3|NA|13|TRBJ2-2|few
TGTGCCAGCAGCTTAGTTGCGACCGGGGAGCTGTTTTTT
CASSLVATGELFF
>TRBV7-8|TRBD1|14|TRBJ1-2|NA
TGTGCCAGCAGCTTAGCCGACAGGGGGCTTGGCTACACCTTC
CASSLADRGLGYTF
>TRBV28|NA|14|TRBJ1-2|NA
TGTGCCAGCAGTTTATCTCAGGGAGGCTATGGCTACACCTTC
CASSLSQGGYGYTF
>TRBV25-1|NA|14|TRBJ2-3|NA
TGTGCCAGCAGTGTACCGGCGGACACAGATACGCAGTATTTT
CASSVPADTDTQYF
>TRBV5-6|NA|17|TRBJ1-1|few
TGTGCCAGCAGCTTGGGCCGGGATCCCGCCATGAACACTGAAGCTTTCTTT
CASSLGRDPAMNTEAFF
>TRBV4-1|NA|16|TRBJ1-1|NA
TGCGCCAGCAGCCAAGATTCGGGAGGAAAGAACACTGAAGCTTTCTTT
CASSQDSGGKNTEAFF
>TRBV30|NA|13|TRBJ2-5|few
TGTGCCTGGAGTGTGGGGGGACAAGAGACCCAGTACTTC
CAWSVGGQETQYF
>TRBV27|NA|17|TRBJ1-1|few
TGTGCCAGCAGTTTATCCCTGGCAGGGTCGCCGAACACTGAAGCTTTCTTT
CASSLSLAGSPNTEAFF
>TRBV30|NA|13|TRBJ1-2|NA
TGTGCCTGGAGTGTTAGTGGGGGCAAACTTCACACCTTC
CAWSVSGGKLHTF
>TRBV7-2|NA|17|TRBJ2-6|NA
TGTGCCAGCAGCTTAACGGCGCCGGGCTCTGGGGCCAACGTCCTGACTTTC
CASSLTAPGSGANVLTF
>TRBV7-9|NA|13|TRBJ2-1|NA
TGTGCCAGCAGCTTAGGAACAGGCCGTGAGCAGTTCTTC
CASSLGTGREQFF
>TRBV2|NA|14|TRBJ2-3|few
TGTGCCAGCAGTGAAATGACAGGCACAGATACGCAGTATTTT
CASSEMTGTDTQYF
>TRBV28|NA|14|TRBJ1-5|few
TGTGCCAGCAGTTTACGTCCGGGAGGTCAGCCCCAGCATTTT
CASSLRPGGQPQHF
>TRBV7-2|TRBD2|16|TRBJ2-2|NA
TGTGCCAGCAGCCTAGTTCTAGCGGCGAACACCGGGGAGCTGTTTTTT
CASSLVLAANTGELFF
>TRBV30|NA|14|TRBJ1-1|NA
TGTGCCTGGAGCGGAGGACAGACCAACACTGAAGCTTTCTTT
CAWSGGQTNTEAFF
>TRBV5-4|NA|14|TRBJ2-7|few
TGTGCCAGCAGTACCGTTTCTAATCCCTACGAGCAGTACTTC
CASSTVSNPYEQYF
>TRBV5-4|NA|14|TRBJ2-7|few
TGTGCCAGCAGCTTTGCAGGACTGGGTTACGAGCAGTACTTC
CASSFAGLGYEQYF
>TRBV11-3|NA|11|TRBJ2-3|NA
TGTGCCAGCTTAGTCGCAGATACGCAGTATTTT
CASLVADTQYF
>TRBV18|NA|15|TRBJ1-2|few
TGTGCCAGCTCACCCAACCGATCCGGGCAGGGTGGCTACACCTTC
CASSPNRSGQGGYTF
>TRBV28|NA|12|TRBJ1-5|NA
TGTGCCACCTGGGGGAGGAATCAGCCCCAGCATTTT
CATWGRNQPQHF
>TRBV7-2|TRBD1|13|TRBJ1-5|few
TGTGCCAGCAGCTCACAGGGGAATCAGCCCCAGCATTTT
CASSSQGNQPQHF
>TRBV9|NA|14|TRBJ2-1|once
TGTGCCAGCAGCCCTACGGACTATCCCAGGGAGCAGTTCTTC
CASSPTDYPREQFF
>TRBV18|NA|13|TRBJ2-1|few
TGTGCCAGCTCACCACCTTCCGTGAATGAGCAGTTCTTC
CASSPPSVNEQFF
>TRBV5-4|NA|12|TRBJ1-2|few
TGTGCCAGCAGCGTAACACCGTATGGCTACACCTTC
CASSVTPYGYTF
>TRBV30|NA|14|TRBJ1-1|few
TGTGCCTGGAGTGTTTTCAGGGTTAGGACTGAAGCTTTCTTT
CAWSVFRVRTEAFF
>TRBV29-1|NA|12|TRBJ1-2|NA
TGCAGCGGAGCCCTTGGGAGCTATGGCTACACCTTC
CSGALGSYGYTF
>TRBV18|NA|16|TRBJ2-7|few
TGTGCCAGCTCACTGACACCCGGCGGGCGCTCCTACGAGCAGTACTTC
CASSLTPGGRSYEQYF
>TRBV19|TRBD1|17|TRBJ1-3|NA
TGTGCCAGTAGTCGGTATCGGGACAGGAGCTCTGGAAACACCATATATTTT
CASSRYRDRSSGNTIYF
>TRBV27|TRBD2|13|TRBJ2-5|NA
TGTGCCAGCAGGCTAGCGGGAGTAGAGACCCAGTACTTC
CASRLAGVETQYF
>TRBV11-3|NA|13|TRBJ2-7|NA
TGTGCCAGCAGCTTAGTGGCTAGCTACGAGCAGTACTTC
CASSLVASYEQYF
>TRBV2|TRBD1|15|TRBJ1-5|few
TGTGCCAGCAGTGCCCGGGACAGCCGCAATCAGCCCCAGCATTTT
CASSARDSRNQPQHF